Listed below are T cell receptor beta chains from one sample, sequenced in a study of shared clonotypes between healthy human individuals. The data were produced by immunoSEQ multiplex PCR, yet TCRdb's version contains in-frame clones alone and is incomplete. Among about 2 million clones listed, roughly 94% were seen once. The sample comprised naive CD8+ T cells sorted from blood. The receptors were gathered from a man younger than 35 in good health. The CDR3 runs from the conserved cysteine through the conserved F or W. A D gene is named only where the DNA matches it firmly. The size entry is marked missing in some rows and otherwise reads once, few, many or a size class.

clone_size: -
v_call: TRBV13
d_call: -
j_call: TRBJ2-7
cdr3_aa: CASSLSARGSPYEQYF
cdr3_nt: TGTGCCAGCAGCTTATCCGCTCGGGGGTCCCCCTACGAGCAGTACTTC

clone_size: -
v_call: TRBV19
d_call: TRBD2
j_call: TRBJ2-1
cdr3_aa: CASRTAGLAGNEQFF
cdr3_nt: TGTGCCAGTAGAACAGCGGGACTAGCGGGAAATGAGCAGTTCTTC

clone_size: -
v_call: TRBV5-1
d_call: -
j_call: TRBJ2-7
cdr3_aa: CASSFRSGRGDEQYF
cdr3_nt: TGCGCCAGCAGCTTTAGGTCGGGAAGAGGCGACGAGCAGTACTTC

clone_size: -
v_call: TRBV27
d_call: -
j_call: TRBJ2-5
cdr3_aa: CASSLLGVGGEAQETQYF
cdr3_nt: TGTGCCAGCAGTTTATTAGGGGTCGGAGGGGAGGCGCAAGAGACCCAGTACTTC

clone_size: -
v_call: TRBV5-6
d_call: TRBD2
j_call: TRBJ2-5
cdr3_aa: CASRLAGGLETQYF
cdr3_nt: TGTGCCAGCAGATTAGCGGGGGGGCTTGAGACCCAGTACTTC

clone_size: -
v_call: TRBV19
d_call: TRBD1
j_call: TRBJ1-5
cdr3_aa: CASSPRTGGKQPQHF
cdr3_nt: TGTGCCAGTAGTCCTCGGACAGGGGGCAAACAGCCCCAGCATTTT

clone_size: -
v_call: TRBV11-2
d_call: TRBD1
j_call: TRBJ1-1
cdr3_aa: CASSSGTGGTEAFF
cdr3_nt: TGTGCCAGCAGCTCCGGGACAGGGGGCACTGAAGCTTTCTTT

clone_size: -
v_call: TRBV5-4
d_call: -
j_call: TRBJ2-1
cdr3_aa: CASSLMVDIGTDEQFF
cdr3_nt: TGTGCCAGCAGCTTGATGGTGGACATCGGGACCGATGAGCAGTTCTTC

clone_size: -
v_call: TRBV2
d_call: TRBD2
j_call: TRBJ2-2
cdr3_aa: CASMSPLAGGTGELFF
cdr3_nt: TGTGCCAGCATGTCTCCCCTAGCGGGAGGGACCGGGGAGCTGTTTTTT

clone_size: -
v_call: TRBV6-5
d_call: -
j_call: TRBJ1-2
cdr3_aa: CASSYATESPNYGYTF
cdr3_nt: TGTGCCAGCAGTTACGCGACAGAGTCACCTAACTATGGCTACACCTTC

clone_size: -
v_call: TRBV9
d_call: TRBD1
j_call: TRBJ2-1
cdr3_aa: CASSPGDRGLEQFF
cdr3_nt: TGTGCCAGCAGCCCGGGAGACAGGGGCCTAGAGCAGTTCTTC

clone_size: -
v_call: TRBV29-1
d_call: -
j_call: TRBJ1-1
cdr3_aa: CSVERGDTEAFF
cdr3_nt: TGCAGCGTTGAAAGGGGGGACACTGAAGCTTTCTTT

clone_size: -
v_call: TRBV5-5
d_call: -
j_call: TRBJ1-4
cdr3_aa: CASTASGGEKLFF
cdr3_nt: TGTGCCAGCACGGCGTCGGGTGGGGAAAAACTGTTTTTT

clone_size: -
v_call: TRBV27
d_call: -
j_call: TRBJ1-2
cdr3_aa: CASSPIPLGSNYGYTF
cdr3_nt: TGTGCCAGCAGCCCTATACCACTCGGCAGTAACTATGGCTACACCTTC

clone_size: -
v_call: TRBV6-6
d_call: TRBD1
j_call: TRBJ2-7
cdr3_aa: CASSGDSDEQYF
cdr3_nt: TGTGCCAGCAGCGGGGACAGCGACGAGCAGTACTTC

clone_size: -
v_call: TRBV5-1
d_call: -
j_call: TRBJ1-2
cdr3_aa: CASSLAWGGNGYTF
cdr3_nt: TGCGCCAGCAGCTTGGCGTGGGGGGGAAATGGCTACACCTTC

clone_size: -
v_call: TRBV7-9
d_call: -
j_call: TRBJ2-7
cdr3_aa: CASSLAGKDYEQYF
cdr3_nt: TGTGCCAGCAGCTTGGCAGGGAAGGACTACGAGCAGTACTTC

clone_size: -
v_call: TRBV28
d_call: -
j_call: TRBJ2-1
cdr3_aa: CASRPRGVNEQFF
cdr3_nt: TGTGCCAGCAGACCACGGGGTGTCAATGAGCAGTTCTTC

clone_size: -
v_call: TRBV7-9
d_call: TRBD1
j_call: TRBJ2-5
cdr3_aa: CASSETGGQETQYF
cdr3_nt: TGTGCCAGCAGTGAGACAGGGGGGCAAGAGACCCAGTACTTC

clone_size: -
v_call: TRBV5-6
d_call: -
j_call: TRBJ1-1
cdr3_aa: CASSLVATEAFF
cdr3_nt: TGTGCCAGCAGCTTGGTTGCCACTGAAGCTTTCTTT

clone_size: -
v_call: TRBV29-1
d_call: -
j_call: TRBJ1-1
cdr3_aa: CSVEDSLTGRKTEAFF
cdr3_nt: TGCAGCGTTGAAGATTCTCTTACAGGGCGGAAAACTGAAGCTTTCTTT

clone_size: -
v_call: TRBV9
d_call: -
j_call: TRBJ2-1
cdr3_aa: CASSVGDGFGEQFF
cdr3_nt: TGTGCCAGCAGCGTAGGGGACGGTTTCGGTGAGCAGTTCTTC

clone_size: -
v_call: TRBV7-2
d_call: -
j_call: TRBJ2-2
cdr3_aa: CASSPLRGRGTGELFF
cdr3_nt: TGTGCCAGCAGCCCCTTGAGAGGCCGGGGGACCGGGGAGCTGTTTTTT

clone_size: -
v_call: TRBV4-1
d_call: TRBD2
j_call: TRBJ2-1
cdr3_aa: CASSQNSGSSYNEQFF
cdr3_nt: TGCGCCAGCAGCCAGAATAGCGGGAGCTCCTACAATGAGCAGTTCTTC

clone_size: few
v_call: TRBV5-1
d_call: -
j_call: TRBJ1-6
cdr3_aa: CASSLRGEFDNSPLHF
cdr3_nt: TGCGCCAGCAGCTTGAGGGGGGAGTTCGATAATTCACCCCTCCACTTT

clone_size: -
v_call: TRBV4-1
d_call: -
j_call: TRBJ2-3
cdr3_aa: CASSQEVLALTDTQYF
cdr3_nt: TGCGCCAGCAGCCAAGAAGTCCTAGCGCTCACAGATACGCAGTATTTT

clone_size: -
v_call: TRBV6-6
d_call: TRBD2
j_call: TRBJ2-5
cdr3_aa: CASTGLAHQETQYF
cdr3_nt: TGTGCCAGCACCGGACTAGCCCACCAAGAGACCCAGTACTTC

clone_size: -
v_call: TRBV27
d_call: TRBD2
j_call: TRBJ2-3
cdr3_aa: CASSLSTSGTATDTQYF
cdr3_nt: TGTGCCAGCAGTTTATCGACTAGCGGGACTGCCACAGATACGCAGTATTTT

clone_size: -
v_call: TRBV19
d_call: TRBD2
j_call: TRBJ2-7
cdr3_aa: CASSILGTIDEQYF
cdr3_nt: TGTGCCAGTAGTATACTAGGGACTATCGACGAGCAGTACTTC

clone_size: -
v_call: TRBV6-5
d_call: TRBD1
j_call: TRBJ2-7
cdr3_aa: CASSSGQGPYEQYF
cdr3_nt: TGTGCCAGCAGTTCCGGACAGGGACCCTACGAGCAGTACTTC

clone_size: -
v_call: TRBV9
d_call: -
j_call: TRBJ2-7
cdr3_aa: CASSVGGSYEQYF
cdr3_nt: TGTGCCAGCAGCGTCGGCGGGTCCTACGAGCAGTACTTC

clone_size: -
v_call: TRBV7-9
d_call: TRBD2
j_call: TRBJ2-3
cdr3_aa: CASSPGLAGGPVTQYF
cdr3_nt: TGTGCCAGCAGCCCCGGGCTAGCGGGAGGGCCAGTTACGCAGTATTTT

clone_size: -
v_call: TRBV7-6
d_call: TRBD2
j_call: TRBJ2-7
cdr3_aa: CASSLGAGANYEQYF
cdr3_nt: TGTGCCAGCAGCTTGGGAGCGGGGGCTAACTACGAGCAGTACTTC

clone_size: -
v_call: TRBV4-1
d_call: -
j_call: TRBJ2-1
cdr3_aa: CASSQDQGYNEQFF
cdr3_nt: TGCGCCAGCAGCCAAGATCAAGGGTACAATGAGCAGTTCTTC

clone_size: -
v_call: TRBV4-3
d_call: -
j_call: TRBJ2-7
cdr3_aa: CASSQVLGRLEQYF
cdr3_nt: TGCGCCAGCAGCCAAGTCCTCGGTCGACTCGAGCAGTACTTC

clone_size: -
v_call: TRBV7-6
d_call: -
j_call: TRBJ1-1
cdr3_aa: CASSFGEGMAFF
cdr3_nt: TGTGCCAGCAGCTTCGGGGAAGGAATGGCTTTCTTT

clone_size: -
v_call: TRBV7-9
d_call: -
j_call: TRBJ2-7
cdr3_aa: CASSWGGGPNEQYF
cdr3_nt: TGTGCCAGCAGCTGGGGAGGGGGCCCGAACGAGCAGTACTTC

clone_size: -
v_call: TRBV6-5
d_call: TRBD2
j_call: TRBJ2-1
cdr3_aa: CASSTSGGTYNEQFF
cdr3_nt: TGTGCCAGCAGCACTAGCGGGGGCACCTACAATGAGCAGTTCTTC

clone_size: -
v_call: TRBV6-4
d_call: -
j_call: TRBJ2-3
cdr3_aa: CASSDQVTDTQYF
cdr3_nt: TGTGCCAGCAGTGACCAAGTCACAGATACGCAGTATTTT

clone_size: -
v_call: TRBV28
d_call: -
j_call: TRBJ1-1
cdr3_aa: CASSSDSTEVETEAFF
cdr3_nt: TGTGCCAGCAGTTCTGATTCGACTGAGGTCGAAACTGAAGCTTTCTTT

clone_size: -
v_call: TRBV27
d_call: -
j_call: TRBJ2-2
cdr3_aa: CASSRVAGSNTGELFF
cdr3_nt: TGTGCCAGCAGTAGGGTGGCAGGGTCGAACACCGGGGAGCTGTTTTTT

clone_size: -
v_call: TRBV10-3
d_call: -
j_call: TRBJ2-1
cdr3_aa: CAISEIPNEQFF
cdr3_nt: TGTGCCATCAGTGAGATCCCTAATGAGCAGTTCTTC

clone_size: once
v_call: TRBV5-8
d_call: TRBD2
j_call: TRBJ2-3
cdr3_aa: CASSGLAGGTDTQYF
cdr3_nt: TGTGCCAGCAGCGGATTAGCGGGGGGGACAGATACGCAGTATTTT

clone_size: few
v_call: TRBV12-5
d_call: -
j_call: TRBJ2-3
cdr3_aa: CASGLATDTQYF
cdr3_nt: TGTGCTAGTGGTTTGGCCACAGATACGCAGTATTTT

clone_size: -
v_call: TRBV21-1
d_call: -
j_call: TRBJ2-1
cdr3_aa: CASITPDRGLYNEQFF
cdr3_nt: TGTGCCAGCATCACCCCAGACAGGGGCCTGTACAATGAGCAGTTCTTC